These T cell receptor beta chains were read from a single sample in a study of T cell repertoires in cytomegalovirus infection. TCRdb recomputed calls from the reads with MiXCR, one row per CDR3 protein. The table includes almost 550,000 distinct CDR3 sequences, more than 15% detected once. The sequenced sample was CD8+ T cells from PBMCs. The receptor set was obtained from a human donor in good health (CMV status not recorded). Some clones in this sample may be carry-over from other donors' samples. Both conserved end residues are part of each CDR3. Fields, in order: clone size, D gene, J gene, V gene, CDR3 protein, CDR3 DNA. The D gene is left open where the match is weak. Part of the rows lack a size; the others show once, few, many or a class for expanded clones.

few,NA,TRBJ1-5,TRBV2,CASGRFQGNQPQHF,TGTGCCAGCGGGAGGTTCCAGGGCAATCAGCCCCAGCATTTT
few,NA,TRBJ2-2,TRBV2,CASSEVLVSGELFF,TGTGCCAGCAGTGAGGTTCTAGTCTCCGGGGAGCTGTTTTTT
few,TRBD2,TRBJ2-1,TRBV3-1,CASSPEASGSLRLGQFF,TGTGCCAGCAGCCCGGAGGCCAGCGGGAGCCTCCGTTTGGGGCAGTTCTTC
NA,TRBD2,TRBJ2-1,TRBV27,CASGQNGGLAGWGDEQFF,TGTGCCAGCGGCCAAAACGGGGGACTAGCGGGCTGGGGCGATGAGCAGTTCTTC
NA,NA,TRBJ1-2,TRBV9,CASSGRLGYTF,TGTGCCAGCAGTGGAAGATTGGGCTACACCTTC
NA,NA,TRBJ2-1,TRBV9,CASSDRAHGNEQFF,TGTGCCAGCAGCGACCGGGCCCACGGAAATGAGCAGTTCTTC
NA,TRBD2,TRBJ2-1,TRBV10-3,CAISERTSDQQFF,TGTGCCATCAGTGAGAGGACTAGCGATCAGCAGTTCTTC
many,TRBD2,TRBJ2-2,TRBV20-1,CSARVAGVYTGELFF,TGCAGTGCTAGAGTAGCGGGAGTCTACACCGGGGAGCTGTTTTTT
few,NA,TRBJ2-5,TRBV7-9,CASSQGREIFQETQYF,TGTGCCAGCAGCCAGGGGAGGGAAATTTTCCAAGAGACCCAGTACTTC
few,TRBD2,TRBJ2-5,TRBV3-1,CASSQGLAGGRRETQYF,TGTGCCAGCAGCCAAGGACTAGCGGGAGGCAGACGAGAGACCCAGTACTTC
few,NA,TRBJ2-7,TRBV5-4,CASSSKTESYEQYF,TGTGCCAGCAGCTCAAAGACTGAATCCTACGAGCAGTACTTC
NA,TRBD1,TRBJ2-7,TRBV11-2,CASSDRDRGRHEQYF,TGTGCCAGCAGCGACCGGGACAGGGGGCGTCACGAGCAGTACTTC
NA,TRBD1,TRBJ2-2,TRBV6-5,CASSQDRDFIGELFF,TGTGCCAGCAGCCAAGACAGGGATTTTATCGGGGAGCTGTTTTTT
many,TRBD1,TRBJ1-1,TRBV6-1,CASIFTGGFLTFF,TGTGCCAGCATTTTCACAGGGGGGTTCTTGACTTTCTTT
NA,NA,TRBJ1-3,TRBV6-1,CASSEEGGPGNTIYF,TGTGCCAGCAGTGAAGAAGGGGGACCTGGAAACACCATATATTTT
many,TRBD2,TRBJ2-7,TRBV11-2,CASSLILAGGYEQYF,TGTGCCAGCAGCTTAATACTAGCGGGAGGGTACGAGCAGTACTTC
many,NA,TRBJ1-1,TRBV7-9,CASRGGADTEAFF,TGTGCCAGCAGAGGAGGGGCGGACACTGAAGCTTTCTTT
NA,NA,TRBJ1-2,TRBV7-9,CASSLNTGSGYTF,TGTGCCAGCAGCTTAAATACAGGGAGCGGCTACACCTTC
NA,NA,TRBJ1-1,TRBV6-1,CASSRDVMNTEAFF,TGTGCCAGCAGTAGGGACGTAATGAACACTGAAGCTTTCTTT
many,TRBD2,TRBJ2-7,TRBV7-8,CASSPPSGGDSYEQYF,TGTGCCAGCAGCCCCCCGAGCGGGGGGGACTCCTACGAGCAGTACTTC
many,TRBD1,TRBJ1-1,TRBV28,CASSFEDRGTEAFF,TGTGCCAGCAGTTTCGAGGACAGGGGGACTGAAGCTTTCTTT
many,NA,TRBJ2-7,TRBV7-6,CASSPRQSRDQAGWEQYF,TGTGCCAGCAGCCCCCGTCAAAGCCGGGACCAAGCCGGCTGGGAGCAGTACTTC
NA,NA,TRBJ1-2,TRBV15,CATSRVQGAGGYGYTF,TGTGCCACCAGCAGAGTACAAGGGGCTGGTGGCTATGGCTACACCTTC
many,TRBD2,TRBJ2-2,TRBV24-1,CATSDLITSGRSDTGELFF,TGTGCCACCAGTGATTTGATAACTAGCGGGAGAAGCGACACCGGGGAGCTGTTTTTT
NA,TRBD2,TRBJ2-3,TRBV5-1,CASSEQAGGLTDTQYF,TGCGCCAGCAGCGAGCAAGCGGGAGGGTTGACAGATACGCAGTATTTT
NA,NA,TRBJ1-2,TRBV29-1,CSVEEGVLSYGYTF,TGCAGCGTTGAAGAGGGGGTTCTTTCCTATGGCTACACCTTC
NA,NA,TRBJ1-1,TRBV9,CASSTVGGFTEAFF,TGTGCCAGCAGCACCGTAGGGGGTTTTACTGAAGCTTTCTTT
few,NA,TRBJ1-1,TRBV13,CASSERDRGIAAFF,TGTGCCAGCAGCGAGCGGGACCGAGGAATTGCAGCTTTCTTT
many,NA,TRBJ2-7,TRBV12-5,CASGLVLRSGSLDF,TGTGCTAGTGGTTTGGTACTTAGGAGCGGGTCTTTGGACTTC
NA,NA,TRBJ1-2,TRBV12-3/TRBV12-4,CASSSPGAEGYTF,TGTGCCAGCAGTTCCCCAGGGGCTGAGGGCTACACCTTC
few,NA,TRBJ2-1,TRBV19,CASSYADTEQFF,TGTGCCAGTAGTTACGCGGATACTGAGCAGTTCTTC
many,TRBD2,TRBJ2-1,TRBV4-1,CASSQLPGLASNEQFF,TGCGCCAGCAGCCAATTACCGGGACTAGCGTCTAATGAGCAGTTCTTC